A single sample gave rise to the 29 T cell receptor beta chains below, sequenced in a study of OX40 agonist ivuxolimab in advanced cancers. Using immunoSEQ multiplex PCR, the repertoire was profiled, and TCRdb retains in-frame clones only, with some absent. The data contain about 34,000 clones, 70% to 80% of them singletons. Sequencing was performed on CD4+ or CD8+ T cells sorted from blood, taken in a trial of the OX40 agonist ivuxolimab. All receptors derive from an adult with an advanced solid tumor such as melanoma, head and neck, liver or kidney cancer.

The J gene is TRBJ2-7, the V gene TRBV5-5, with D hard to call. Germline loops: CDR1 SGHKS, CDR2 YYEKEE (reference sequence). The CDR3 spans 13 residues. V gave up 1 base and J gave up 2 bases, with 7 bases separating them. The CDR3 here is CASSLTLTYEQYF. In DNA, the CDR3 is TGTGCCAGCAGCTTGACCCTAACCTACGAGCAGTACTTC.

The chain employs TRBV11-2 and TRBJ1-2; D remains ambiguous. Germline values: CDR1 SGHAT, CDR2 FQNNGV. The CDR3 has 15 amino acids. V lost 5 bases to trimming and J lost 1 base, with 14 bases between them. The CDR3 sequence: CASSRSQNHNYGYTF. The DNA of the CDR3 is TGTGCCAGCAGCAGGAGTCAAAACCATAACTATGGCTACACCTTC.

The chain uses TRBV9 and TRBJ2-3; D possibly corresponds to TRBD2 (6 bases). Trimming took 0 bases from V and 1 from J, leaving 12 bases between them. This CDR3 has 16 amino acids. Germline V CDR1 and CDR2: SGDLS, YYNGEE. CDR3 sequence reads: CASSVGNSGGTDTQYF. DNA for the CDR3: TGTGCCAGCAGCGTAGGAAATAGCGGAGGCACAGATACGCAGTATTTT.

The CDR3 DNA follows: TGTGCCAGCAGCCCGACAGGCCTCTACGAGCAGTACTTC. Its translation is CASSPTGLYEQYF. V and J are TRBV5-7 and TRBJ2-7, with a possible D match to TRBD1 (6 bases). TRBV5-7 is recorded as an ORF, its role being uncertain. CDR3 length: 13 amino acids. Trimming removed 4 bases at V and 3 bases at J, with 11 bases between.

This clone was seen only once. In DNA form, the CDR3 reads TGTGCCAGTAGTATAGATCGCGGCAGGGGGGGCGAGCAGTTCTTC. This translates into CASSIDRGRGGEQFF. The V and J genes are TRBV19 and TRBJ2-1; perhaps D is TRBD1 or TRBD2 (7 bases each). The CDR3 is 15 residues long. Germline V gene data show CDR1 as LNHDA and CDR2 as SQIVND (reference sequence). V lost 0 bases, J lost 10 bases, and 16 bases lay in between.

This clone has a handful of counts. The genes are TRBV4-1 and TRBJ2-7, with 8 bases identical to TRBD2. Per germline, CDR1 MGHRA and CDR2 YSYEKL. The CDR3 is 15 amino acids. The J segment lost 3 bases and the V segment lost 0 bases, leaving 4 bases of the junction unmatched. This CDR3 is CASSQEGLADYEQYF. CDR3 coding DNA: TGCGCCAGCAGCCAAGAAGGACTAGCCGACTACGAGCAGTACTTC.

The chain couples TRBV27 to TRBJ2-7; 8 bases map to TRBD2. This CDR3 is built from 15 residues. Germline CDR1 is MNHEY and CDR2 is SMNVEV (reference sequence). The junction had 4 bases not matched to a gene; V was cut back by 3 bases and J by 0 bases. The CDR3 sequence: CASSFGSGSSYEQYF. The CDR3 DNA reads TGTGCCAGCAGTTTCGGCAGCGGGAGCTCCTACGAGCAGTACTTC.

This clone was counted once. This chain connects TRBV10-3 to TRBJ1-1; 11 nucleotides agree with TRBD1. J lost 5 bases, V lost 9 bases, and 8 bases had no gene match. CDR1 ENHRY and CDR2 SYGVKD come from the germline V gene. The CDR3 sequence is 14 residues long. The CDR3 DNA sequence: TGTGCCATAACTAGGACAGGGGGCGTTACTGAAGCTTTCTTT. Protein product: CAITRTGGVTEAFF.

The chain couples TRBV6-5 to TRBJ1-6; D remains ambiguous. The CDR3 is 13 amino acids. Trimming removed 6 bases from V and 9 bases from J, with 12 bases in between. Germline V lookup: CDR1 MNHEY, CDR2 SVGAGI. For the CDR3, the DNA is TGTGCCAGCAGCCCCTACGAGGTTTCACCCCTCCACTTT. Protein sequence: CASSPYEVSPLHF.

The chain carries TRBV27 and TRBJ2-1; D call uncertain. The length of the CDR3 is 18 residues. CDR1 and CDR2 from the germline V gene are MNHEY and SMNVEV (reference sequence). V gave up 8 bases and J gave up 0 bases, with 23 bases separating them. CDR3 sequence reads: CASSYAFIVPSSYNEQFF. The CDR3 coding sequence is TGTGCCAGCTCCTACGCGTTCATCGTCCCGAGCTCCTACAATGAGCAGTTCTTC.

Only one count was recorded for this clone. The J gene is TRBJ2-3, the V gene TRBV29-1, with a possible D match to TRBD1 (6 bases). The length of the CDR3 is 15 residues. Germline CDR1 is SQVTM and CDR2 is ANQGSEA. V lost 7 bases and J 2 bases, leaving 19 bases between the germline ends. The CDR3 nucleotides read TGCAGCGGGGGGCTGATGCGCTCCCCCACAGATACGCAGTATTTT. Protein: CSGGLMRSPTDTQYF.

The V call is TRBV7-9, the J call TRBJ2-5, with no clear D. Germline CDR1 reads SEHNR; CDR2 reads FQNEAQ (reference sequence). There are 14 residues in the CDR3. V was shortened by 1 base and J by 1 base, with 7 bases between the two germline ends. The CDR3 is CASSLVQAQETQYF. The CDR3 region has the DNA TGTGCCAGCAGCTTAGTCCAGGCCCAAGAGACCCAGTACTTC.

The gene calls are TRBV19 and TRBJ1-2, with unresolved D. V shed 7 bases and J shed 8 bases, with 20 bases lying between them. Germline lookup yields CDR1 LNHDA and CDR2 SQIVND (reference sequence). There are 14 residues in the CDR3. This chain's CDR3 is CASTPTVGAWGYTF. CDR3 coding DNA: TGTGCCAGTACCCCAACTGTGGGAGCGTGGGGCTACACCTTC.

As to this clone: One junction end disagrees with the germline gene, perhaps due to a read error. The rearrangement joins TRBV6-5 to TRBJ2-1; D possibly corresponds to TRBD1 (5 bases). The CDR3 loop spans 13 amino acids. From germline, CDR1 is MNHEY and CDR2 SVGAGI. CDR3 amino acids: CASSSTKRTTGVF. Written as DNA, the CDR3 is TGTGCCAGCAGCTCAACTAAACGGACAACTGGGGTCTTC.

The sample holds one count of this clone. The rearrangement uses TRBV5-4 and TRBJ1-2; a possible D gene is TRBD1 (5 bases). CDR1 and CDR2 from the germline V gene are SGHNT and YYREEE (reference sequence). Trimming shortened V by 4 bases and J by 0 bases, and 10 bases separated the two germline ends. There are 14 residues in the CDR3. CDR3 sequence reads: CASSLGQANYGYTF. Written as DNA, the CDR3 is TGTGCCAGCAGCCTCGGACAAGCTAACTATGGCTACACCTTC.

The chain carries TRBV2 and TRBJ1-2, with 11 positions matching TRBD1. The CDR3 is 14 residues long. J lost 4 bases, V lost 7 bases, and 5 bases had no gene match. The germline CDR1 and CDR2 sequences are SNHLY and FYNNEI. The DNA of the CDR3 is TGTGCCAGCATTAAGGGACAGGGGGTCTATGGCTACACCTTC. This codes for CASIKGQGVYGYTF.

This clone appeared a few times. The chain links TRBV5-4 to TRBJ1-2; D not resolved. Germline V gene sequence: CDR1 SGHNT, CDR2 YYREEE (reference sequence). The V end lost 0 bases, the J end lost 2 bases, and 8 bases lay between the germline ends. The CDR3 is 14 residues long. CDR3: CASSLEVRNYGYTF. The CDR3 DNA sequence: TGTGCCAGCAGCTTGGAGGTGAGGAACTATGGCTACACCTTC.

The chain couples TRBV6-5 to TRBJ1-3; D ambiguous. CDR1 is MNHEY, CDR2 SVGAGI, per germline. The CDR3 is made up of 14 amino acids. V was cut by 6 bases and J by 8 bases, with 17 bases left in between. CDR3: CASRKKPDWDTIYF. DNA of the CDR3: TGTGCCAGCAGAAAAAAGCCCGACTGGGACACCATATATTTT.

This rearrangement joins TRBV6-1 to TRBJ1-1; TRBD1 is a possible D gene (5 bases). The CDR3 spans 14 residues. The V and J ends lost 4 bases and 1 base respectively, with 10 bases between them. From germline, CDR1 is MNHNS and CDR2 SASEGT. The DNA of the CDR3 is TGTGCCAGCAGTGTAGAGGGGTGGAACACTGAAGCTTTCTTT. This sequence encodes CASSVEGWNTEAFF.

This clone was picked up a small number of times. The CDR3 sequence: CASSPRTGSNSPLHF. Written as DNA, the CDR3 is TGTGCCAGCAGCCCACGGACAGGGTCTAATTCACCCCTCCACTTT. The rearrangement uses TRBV11-2 and TRBJ1-6, with TRBD1 matching 8 bases. The CDR3 totals 15 residues. V lost 5 bases and J lost 6; bases outside the gene matches: 6. Per the germline V gene, CDR1 is SGHAT and CDR2 is FQNNGV.

The genes are TRBV9 and TRBJ2-2; 9 bases map to TRBD1. CDR3 length: 17 amino acids. From germline, CDR1 is SGDLS and CDR2 YYNGEE. With 3 bases clipped from V and 0 bases from J, the junction kept 6 bases outside the gene matches. For the CDR3, the DNA is TGTGCCAGCAGCGCGAAACAGGGGGCCCCGAACACCGGGGAGCTGTTTTTT. It encodes CASSAKQGAPNTGELFF. The full variable domain, with the rest looked up from reference TRBV9 and TRBJ2-2, is DSGVTQTPKHLITATGQRVTLRCSPRSGDLSVYWYQQSLDQGLQFLIQYYNGEERAKGNILERFSAQQFPDLHSELNLSSLELGDSALYFCASSAKQGAPNTGELFFGEGSRLTVL.

The chain is built from TRBV30 and TRBJ1-2; D call uncertain. Germline loops: CDR1 GTSNPN, CDR2 SVGIG (reference sequence). CDR3 size: 12 residues. Trimming stripped 0 bases from V and 2 bases from J, with 4 bases between. DNA of the CDR3: TGTGCCTGGAGTGTACAGAACTATGGCTACACCTTC. This codes for CAWSVQNYGYTF.

V and J are TRBV11-1 and TRBJ2-7, with 7 bases lining up with TRBD1. CDR1 and CDR2 from the germline V gene are SGHAT and FQDESV (reference sequence). The CDR3 extends over 15 amino acids. Trimming at V came to 4 bases and at J to 0 bases, leaving 6 bases not matched to a gene. The CDR3 loop is CASSSLGTASYEQYF. The CDR3 DNA reads TGTGCCAGCAGCTCATTAGGGACAGCCTCCTACGAGCAGTACTTC.

The V and J genes are TRBV5-1 and TRBJ2-5; D uncertain. Germline V gene data show CDR1 as SGHRS and CDR2 as YFSETQ. The V end lost 3 bases, the J end lost 0 bases, and 6 bases lay between the germline ends. The CDR3 runs to 13 residues. The CDR3 is CASSSLYQETQYF. In DNA form, the CDR3 reads TGCGCCAGCAGCTCACTGTACCAAGAGACCCAGTACTTC.

CDR3 sequence reads: CAISEVRGAGNQPQHF. The DNA for the CDR3 is TGTGCCATCAGTGAGGTAAGGGGCGCTGGCAATCAGCCCCAGCATTTT. The rearrangement joins TRBV10-3 to TRBJ1-5; possible D gene TRBD1, 5 bases. Germline V lookup: CDR1 ENHRY, CDR2 SYGVKD. V was clipped by 2 bases and J by 2 bases, with 13 bases between them. CDR3 length: 16 residues.

The chain joins TRBV10-3 to TRBJ2-7, with 9 bases lining up with TRBD1. J lost 6 bases, V lost 11 bases, and 14 bases had no gene match. This CDR3 has 14 residues. Germline V CDR1 and CDR2: ENHRY, SYGVKD. Here the CDR3 reads CASSTGGANREQYF. The CDR3 DNA reads as TGTGCCTCTAGCACAGGGGGCGCAAATCGCGAGCAGTACTTC.

This chain links TRBV6-1 with TRBJ1-2; 8 nucleotides align to TRBD1. The V and J ends lost 6 bases and 3 bases, in that order; junction bases with no gene match: 6. The CDR3 extends over 14 amino acids. From germline, CDR1 is MNHNS and CDR2 SASEGT. CDR3 sequence reads: CASRPGQGDYGYTF. The CDR3 nucleotides read TGTGCCAGCAGACCCGGACAGGGAGACTATGGCTACACCTTC.

The chain recombines TRBV6-5 with TRBJ2-4; D remains unclear. The V end lost 2 bases, the J end lost 0 bases, and 8 bases lay between the germline ends. The CDR3 consists of 15 residues. Germline V gives CDR1 MNHEY, CDR2 SVGAGI. The DNA of the CDR3 is TGTGCCAGCAGTTACGGGATCGGAGCCAAAAACATTCAGTACTTC. Its translation: CASSYGIGAKNIQYF.

This chain connects TRBV18 to TRBJ1-2, with a tentative D call TRBD1 (6 bases). The CDR3 consists of 15 residues. Germline V CDR1 and CDR2: KGHSH, LQKENI. Trimming took off 2 bases at V and 2 bases at J, with 12 bases between the two ends. The DNA for the CDR3 is TGTGCCAGCTCACCAACGACAGGAACCAACTATGGCTACACCTTC. Its protein product is CASSPTTGTNYGYTF. Full variable domain (rest looked up from reference TRBV18 and TRBJ1-2): NAGVMQNPRHLVRRRGQEARLRCSPMKGHSHVYWYRQLPEEGLKFMVYLQKENIIDESGMPKERFSAEFPKEGPSILRIQQVVRGDSAAYFCASSPTTGTNYGYTFGSGTRLTVV.